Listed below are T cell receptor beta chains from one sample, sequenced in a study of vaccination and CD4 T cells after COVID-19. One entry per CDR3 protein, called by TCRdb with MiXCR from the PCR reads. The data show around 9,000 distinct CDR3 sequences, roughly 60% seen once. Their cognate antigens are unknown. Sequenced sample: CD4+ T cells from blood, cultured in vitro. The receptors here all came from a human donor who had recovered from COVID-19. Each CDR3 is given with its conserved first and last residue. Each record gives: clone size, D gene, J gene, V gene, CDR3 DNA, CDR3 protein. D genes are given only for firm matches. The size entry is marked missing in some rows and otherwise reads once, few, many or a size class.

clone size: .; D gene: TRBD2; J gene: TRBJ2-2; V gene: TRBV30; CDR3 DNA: TGTGCCGGCCAGGGACTAGCGGGGGAGAACACCGGGGAGCTGTTTTTT; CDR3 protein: CAGQGLAGENTGELFF
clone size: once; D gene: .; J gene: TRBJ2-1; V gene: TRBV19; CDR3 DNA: TGTGCCAGTAGTATATTGGCAGGGGATTCTGTGAAGCAGTTCTTC; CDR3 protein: CASSILAGDSVKQFF
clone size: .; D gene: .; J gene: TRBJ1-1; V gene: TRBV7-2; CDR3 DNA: TGTGCCAGCAGCTTAGCGGTAGGAAAGAACACTGAAGCTTTCTTT; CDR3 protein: CASSLAVGKNTEAFF
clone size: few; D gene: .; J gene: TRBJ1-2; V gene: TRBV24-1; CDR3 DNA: TGTGCCACCAGTGATTTGACCCATCCAATCGGTGGCTACACCTTC; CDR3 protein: CATSDLTHPIGGYTF
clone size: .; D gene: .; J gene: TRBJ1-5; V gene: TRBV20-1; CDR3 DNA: TGCAGTGCTAGAGATTCGAGGGTCAATCAGCCCCAGCATTTT; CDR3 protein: CSARDSRVNQPQHF
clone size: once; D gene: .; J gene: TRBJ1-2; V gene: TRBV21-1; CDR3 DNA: TGTGCCAGCAGCAGTTCCTCCGGGACAGGGATTAACTATGGCTACACCTTC; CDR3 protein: CASSSSSGTGINYGYTF
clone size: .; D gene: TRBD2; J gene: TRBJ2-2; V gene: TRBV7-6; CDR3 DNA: TGTGCCAGCAGCCGTCTGGCGGGAGGGGACACCGGGGAGCTGTTTTTT; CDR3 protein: CASSRLAGGDTGELFF
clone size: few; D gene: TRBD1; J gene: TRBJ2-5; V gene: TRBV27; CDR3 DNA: TGTGCCAGCAGGGGGTGGGGACAGGGGGCCGGAGAGACCCAGTACTTC; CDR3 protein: CASRGWGQGAGETQYF
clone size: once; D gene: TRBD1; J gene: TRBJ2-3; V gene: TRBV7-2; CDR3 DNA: TGTGCCAGCACGCCGGGACAGAGCACAGATACGCAGTATTTT; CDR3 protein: CASTPGQSTDTQYF
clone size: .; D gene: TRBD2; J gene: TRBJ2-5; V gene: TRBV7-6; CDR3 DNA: TGTGCCAGCACCCCGGGTAGCGGGGCACAAGAGACCCAGTACTTC; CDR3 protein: CASTPGSGAQETQYF
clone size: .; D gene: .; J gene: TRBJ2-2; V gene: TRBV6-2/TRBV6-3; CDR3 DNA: TGTGCCAGCAGTTACTCCCGTGGGGCAGGTACCACCGGGGAGCTGTTTTTT; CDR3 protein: CASSYSRGAGTTGELFF
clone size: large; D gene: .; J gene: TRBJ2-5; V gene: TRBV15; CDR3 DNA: TGTGCCACCAGCAGCCCCGGGGCCGGCCAAGAGACCCAGTACTTC; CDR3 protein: CATSSPGAGQETQYF
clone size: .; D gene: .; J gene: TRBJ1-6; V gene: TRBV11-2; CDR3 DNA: TGTGCCAGCAGCTTAGTTCGGAGAAATTCACCCCTCCACTTT; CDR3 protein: CASSLVRRNSPLHF
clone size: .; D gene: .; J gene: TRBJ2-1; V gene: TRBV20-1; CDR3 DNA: TGCAGTGCCAGGGACGGTGAGCAGTTCTTC; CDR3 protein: CSARDGEQFF
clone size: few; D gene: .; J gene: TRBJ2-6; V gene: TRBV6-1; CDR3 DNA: TGTGCCAGCGAGGGAGGACAAACTGGGGCCAACGTCCTGACTTTC; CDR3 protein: CASEGGQTGANVLTF
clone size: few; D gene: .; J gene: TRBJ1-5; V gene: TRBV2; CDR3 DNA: TGTGCCAGCAGTGGCGAACAGGGCCGCAATCAGCCCCAGCATTTT; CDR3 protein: CASSGEQGRNQPQHF
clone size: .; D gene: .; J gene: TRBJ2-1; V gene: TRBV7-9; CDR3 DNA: TGTGCCAGCAGTCCTACAAATGAGCAGTTCTTC; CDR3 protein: CASSPTNEQFF
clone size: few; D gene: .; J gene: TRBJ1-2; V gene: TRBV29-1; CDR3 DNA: TGCAGCGTTGCGGCTGACAGGGGCTACACCTTC; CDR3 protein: CSVAADRGYTF
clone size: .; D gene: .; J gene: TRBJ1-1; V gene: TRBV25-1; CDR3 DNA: TGTGCCACACCCGCGGCTTTCTTT; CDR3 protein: CATPAAFF
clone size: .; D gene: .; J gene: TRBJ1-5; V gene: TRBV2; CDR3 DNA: TGTGCCAGCAGTGGAGACAGAGATCAGCCCCAGCATTTT; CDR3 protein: CASSGDRDQPQHF
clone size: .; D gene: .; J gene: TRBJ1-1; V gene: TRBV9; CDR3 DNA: TGTGCCAGCAGCGCCACGATGACCCCTAACACTGAAGCTTTCTTT; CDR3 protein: CASSATMTPNTEAFF
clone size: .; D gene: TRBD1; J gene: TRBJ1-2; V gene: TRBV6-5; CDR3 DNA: TGTGCCAGCAGTTTTGGACAGGTTGATTATGGCTACACCTTC; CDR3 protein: CASSFGQVDYGYTF
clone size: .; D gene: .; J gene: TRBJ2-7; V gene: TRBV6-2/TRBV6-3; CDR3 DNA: TGTGCCACCGAGATAGGGGGTCTCTACGAGCAGTACTTC; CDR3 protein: CATEIGGLYEQYF
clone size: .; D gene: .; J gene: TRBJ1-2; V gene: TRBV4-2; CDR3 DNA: TGTGCCAGCAGCCAAGTCCCGGGGGGGGTGAACTATGGCTACACCTTC; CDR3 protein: CASSQVPGGVNYGYTF
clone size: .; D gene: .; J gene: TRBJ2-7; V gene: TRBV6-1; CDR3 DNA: TGTGCCAGCAGGTTTGACAGGAACTTAGGCGAGCAGTACTTC; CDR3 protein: CASRFDRNLGEQYF
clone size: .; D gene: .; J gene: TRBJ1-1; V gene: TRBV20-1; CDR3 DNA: TGCAGTGCTAGAGATCAGGACGGCCTAATGAACACTGAAGCTTTCTTT; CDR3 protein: CSARDQDGLMNTEAFF
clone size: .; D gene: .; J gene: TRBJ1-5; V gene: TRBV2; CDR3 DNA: TGTGCCAGCAGTGAAAACACTTTTAGCAATCAGCCCCAGCATTTT; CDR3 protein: CASSENTFSNQPQHF
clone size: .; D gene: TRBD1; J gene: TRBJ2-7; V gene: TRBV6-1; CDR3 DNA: TGTGCCAGCACTCGGACAGGGGTAATAATCGAGCAGTACTTC; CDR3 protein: CASTRTGVIIEQYF
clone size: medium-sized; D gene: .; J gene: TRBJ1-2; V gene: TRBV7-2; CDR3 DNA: TGTGCCAGCAGCTTAGGGACAACCTTTAACTATGGCTACACCTTC; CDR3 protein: CASSLGTTFNYGYTF
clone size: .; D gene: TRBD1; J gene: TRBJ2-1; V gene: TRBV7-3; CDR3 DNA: TGTGCCAGCAGCTTACCGGGACAGAAAAACAATGAGCAGTTCTTC; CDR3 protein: CASSLPGQKNNEQFF
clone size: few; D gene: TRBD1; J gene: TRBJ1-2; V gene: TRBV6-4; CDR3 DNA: TGTGCCAGCCGTAGGGACAGCTATTTCTCTGGCTACACCTTC; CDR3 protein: CASRRDSYFSGYTF
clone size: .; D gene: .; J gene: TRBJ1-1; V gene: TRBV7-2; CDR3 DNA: TGTGCCAGCAGCTTAGCAGCCGGGAGTAACACTGAAGCTTTCTTT; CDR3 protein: CASSLAAGSNTEAFF
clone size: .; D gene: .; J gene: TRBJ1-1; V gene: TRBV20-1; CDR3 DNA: TGCAGTGCTCCCACATTGACAGCGAACACTGAAGCTTTCTTT; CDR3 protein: CSAPTLTANTEAFF
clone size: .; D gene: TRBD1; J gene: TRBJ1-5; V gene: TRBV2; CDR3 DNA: TGTGCCAGCAGGGACAGGATCAATCAGCCCCAGCATTTT; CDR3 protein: CASRDRINQPQHF
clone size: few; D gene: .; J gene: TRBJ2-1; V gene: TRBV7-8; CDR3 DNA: TGTGCCAGCAGCTTAGTTATACGGGAGATTTACAATGAGCAGTTCTTC; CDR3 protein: CASSLVIREIYNEQFF
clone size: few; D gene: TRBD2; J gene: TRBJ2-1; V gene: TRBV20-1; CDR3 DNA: TGCAGTGCGCCGGGACTAGCGGGACTGACCTACAATGAGCAGTTCTTC; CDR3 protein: CSAPGLAGLTYNEQFF
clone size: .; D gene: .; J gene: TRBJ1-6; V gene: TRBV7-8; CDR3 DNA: TGTGCCAGCAGGGATTCTGGCTCCTATAATTCACCCCTCCACTTT; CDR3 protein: CASRDSGSYNSPLHF
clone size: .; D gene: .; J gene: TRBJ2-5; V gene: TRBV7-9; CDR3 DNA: TGTGCCAGCAGCTTAGTAGGAGGGGGTGAGACCCAGTACTTC; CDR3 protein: CASSLVGGGETQYF
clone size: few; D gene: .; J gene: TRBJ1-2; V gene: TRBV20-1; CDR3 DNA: TGCAGTGCACATGACAGGATAACCTATGGCTACACCTTC; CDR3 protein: CSAHDRITYGYTF
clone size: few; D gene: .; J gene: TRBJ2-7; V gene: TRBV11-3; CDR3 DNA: TGTGCCAGCAGCTTAGGATCCGTAGGGGAGCAGTACTTC; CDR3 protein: CASSLGSVGEQYF
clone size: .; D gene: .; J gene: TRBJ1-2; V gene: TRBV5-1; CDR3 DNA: TGCGCCAGCAGTCAAGGGCAGGCGGGAGTCTATGGCTACACCTTC; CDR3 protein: CASSQGQAGVYGYTF
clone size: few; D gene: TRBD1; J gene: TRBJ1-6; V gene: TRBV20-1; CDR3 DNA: TGCAGTGCTAGCCCGAACAGGGGAAATAATTCACCCCTCCACTTT; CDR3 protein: CSASPNRGNNSPLHF
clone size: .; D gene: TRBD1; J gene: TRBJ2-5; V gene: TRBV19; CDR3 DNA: TGTGCCAGTAGTATGGGACAGGCCACTCAAGAGACCCAGTACTTC; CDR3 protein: CASSMGQATQETQYF
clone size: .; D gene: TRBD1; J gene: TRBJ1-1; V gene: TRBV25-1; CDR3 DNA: TGTGCCAGCAGTGAATATGCCGACAGGGGGCTCCTCTTT; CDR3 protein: CASSEYADRGLLF
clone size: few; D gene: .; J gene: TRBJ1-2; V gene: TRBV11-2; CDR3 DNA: TGTGCCAGCAGCTCGTCAAGTGGCGGCTACACCTTC; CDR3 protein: CASSSSSGGYTF
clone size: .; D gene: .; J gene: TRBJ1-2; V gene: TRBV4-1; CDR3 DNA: TGCGCCAGCAGCCAATTAAGGGACTTTTATGGCTACACCTTC; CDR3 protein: CASSQLRDFYGYTF
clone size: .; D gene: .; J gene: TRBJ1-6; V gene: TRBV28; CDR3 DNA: TGTGCCAGCAGTGCCAATTCACCCCTCCACTTT; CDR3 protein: CASSANSPLHF
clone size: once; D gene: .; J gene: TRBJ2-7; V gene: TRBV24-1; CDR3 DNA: TGTGCCACCGGGGATAAAAGAGAGCAGTACTTC; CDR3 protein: CATGDKREQYF
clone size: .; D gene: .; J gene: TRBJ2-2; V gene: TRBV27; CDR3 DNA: TGTGCCAGCAGTTTTATTCCCGGGGAGCTGTTTTTT; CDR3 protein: CASSFIPGELFF
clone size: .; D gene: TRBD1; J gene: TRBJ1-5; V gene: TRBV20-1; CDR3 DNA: TGCAGTGCTCACCGGGACAGGGACGCCAATCAGCCCCAGCATTTT; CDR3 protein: CSAHRDRDANQPQHF
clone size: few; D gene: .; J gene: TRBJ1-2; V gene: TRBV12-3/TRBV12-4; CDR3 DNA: TGTGCCAGCAGCTCCATTGGGATCTATGGCTACACCTTC; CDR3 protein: CASSSIGIYGYTF
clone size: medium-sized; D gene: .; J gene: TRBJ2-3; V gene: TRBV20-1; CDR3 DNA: TGCAGTGCTAGAGATACGGTCACAGATACGCAGTATTTT; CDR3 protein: CSARDTVTDTQYF
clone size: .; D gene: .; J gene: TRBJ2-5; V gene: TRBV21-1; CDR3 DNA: TGTGCCAGCAGCATCGGTGGGTTTGAGGCGAATACCCCTAAAGAGACCCAGTACTTC; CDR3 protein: CASSIGGFEANTPKETQYF
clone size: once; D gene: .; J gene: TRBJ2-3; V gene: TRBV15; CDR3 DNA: TGTGCCACCAGCAAACAGCCCACAGATACGCAGTATTTT; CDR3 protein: CATSKQPTDTQYF
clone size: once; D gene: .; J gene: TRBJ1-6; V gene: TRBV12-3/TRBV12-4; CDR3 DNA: TGTGCCAGCAGCCCTCGGGGGAGTTCACCCCTCCACTTT; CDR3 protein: CASSPRGSSPLHF
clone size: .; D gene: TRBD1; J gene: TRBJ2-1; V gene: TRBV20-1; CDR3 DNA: TGCAGTGCGACCATCTCCCGGGACAGGGGGCGCAGGACCTACAATGAGCAGTTCTTC; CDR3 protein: CSATISRDRGRRTYNEQFF
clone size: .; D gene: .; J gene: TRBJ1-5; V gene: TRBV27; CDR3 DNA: TGTGCCAGCAGTTTAGTTGGAAGCGGGGACAATCAGTCCCAGCATTTT; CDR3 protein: CASSLVGSGDNQSQHF
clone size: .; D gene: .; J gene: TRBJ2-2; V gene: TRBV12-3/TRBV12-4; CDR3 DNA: TGTGCCAGCAGTCCCCCATACACCGGGGAGCTGTTTTTT; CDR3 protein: CASSPPYTGELFF
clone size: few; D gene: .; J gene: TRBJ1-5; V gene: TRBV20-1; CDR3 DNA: TGCAGTGCTACCTCGGACGGTCATCAGCCCCAGCATTTT; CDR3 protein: CSATSDGHQPQHF
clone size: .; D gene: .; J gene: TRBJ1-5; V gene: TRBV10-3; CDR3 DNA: TGTGCCATCAGTGAGATTGGGACTCCGTGGCGGGGGGTTCAGCCCCAGCATTTT; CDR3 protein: CAISEIGTPWRGVQPQHF